The 28 T cell receptor beta chains reported below all come from one sample, sequenced in a study of OX40 agonist ivuxolimab in advanced cancers. To prepare the library, the immunoSEQ multiplex PCR assay was applied. In its TCRdb copy, this immuneACCESS table keeps in-frame sequences only and misses some clones. Where compared with another copy, unresolved V genes explain less than half of these, and the others have no known cause. The sample data list about 80,000 clones, and around 87% of these were observed just once. The ten top clones hold around 0.26% of the sample. The specimen was CD4+ or CD8+ T cells sorted from blood, collected in a trial of the OX40 agonist ivuxolimab. The receptor set was obtained from an adult with an advanced solid tumor such as melanoma, head and neck, liver or kidney cancer.

V is TRBV10-2 and J is TRBJ2-3, with 9 positions matching TRBD2. The germline V gene has CDR1 WSHSY and CDR2 SAAADI. This CDR3 has 15 amino acids. V lost 4 bases, J lost 3 bases, and 5 bases stayed unmatched. The CDR3 spells CASSASGARTDTQYF. The CDR3 DNA is TGCGCCAGCAGTGCTAGCGGGGCTCGGACAGATACGCAGTATTTT.

V is TRBV18 and J is TRBJ2-1, with 15 bases aligning to TRBD2. CDR3 length equals 19 residues. The germline V gene has CDR1 KGHSH and CDR2 LQKENI. Losses at the gene ends were 4 bases for V and 1 base for J; bases not matched to a gene: 8. The CDR3 nucleotides read TGTGCCAGCTCACGGGGACTAGCGGGAGGAGGAGGATCCTACAATGAGCAGTTCTTC. Translation gives CASSRGLAGGGGSYNEQFF.

CDR3 residues: CASTYQETQYF. As DNA, the CDR3 is TGTGCCAGCACATACCAAGAGACCCAGTACTTC. The J gene is TRBJ2-5, the V gene TRBV2; D not resolved. CDR1 SNHLY and CDR2 FYNNEI come from the germline V gene. There are 11 residues in the CDR3. Trimming left V 7 bases short and J 0 bases short, with 3 bases between. The entire variable domain, with the rest obtained from reference TRBV2 and TRBJ2-5, is as follows: EPEVTQTPSHQVTQMGQEVILRCVPISNHLYFYWYRQILGQKVEFLVSFYNNEISEKSEIFDDQFSVERPDGSNFTLKIRSTKLEDSAMYFCASTYQETQYFGPGTRLLVL.

This chain joins TRBV5-4 and TRBJ2-7; 8 bases are a match to TRBD2. Germline V gene data show CDR1 as SGHNT and CDR2 as YYREEE (reference sequence). The junction had 11 bases not matched to a gene; V was cut back by 0 bases and J by 3 bases. There are 17 residues in the CDR3. The CDR3 here is CASSLGAAGGTHYEQYF. The DNA for the CDR3 is TGTGCCAGCAGCTTGGGGGCGGCGGGAGGAACCCACTACGAGCAGTACTTC.

The rearrangement uses TRBV5-1 and TRBJ2-1; D not resolved. This CDR3 has 15 amino acids. The germline V and J ends were trimmed by 0 bases and 7 bases, with 14 bases remaining between them. Germline V gene data show CDR1 as SGHRS and CDR2 as YFSETQ. As DNA, the CDR3 is TGCGCCAGCAGCTTGGAGTCTATTGTACAGAATGAGCAGTTCTTC. It is translated as CASSLESIVQNEQFF.

The chain has TRBV19 and TRBJ1-4, with 7 bases aligning to TRBD1. This CDR3 has 16 amino acids. CDR1 is LNHDA and CDR2 is SQIVND in the germline V gene (reference sequence). V was clipped by 7 bases and J by 0 bases; unmatched bases: 8. The CDR3 region has the DNA TGTGCCAGTATGCTTCGTCAGGGGGCAACTAATGAAAAACTGTTTTTT. As protein: CASMLRQGATNEKLFF.

The gene calls are TRBV27 and TRBJ2-7, with D uncertain. CDR1 is MNHEY and CDR2 is SMNVEV in the germline V gene (reference sequence). V shed 7 bases and J shed 0 bases, with 13 bases lying between them. CDR3 length equals 14 residues. CDR3 DNA: TGTGCCAGCACCAGGACCGCAGGCTCCTACGAGCAGTACTTC. As protein: CASTRTAGSYEQYF.

Many counts were recorded for this clone. This chain links TRBV5-1 with TRBJ2-7, with D perhaps TRBD1 (6 bases). V was pared by 0 bases and J by 6 bases, with 16 bases between. Germline V gene sequence: CDR1 SGHRS, CDR2 YFSETQ. This CDR3 spans 15 amino acids. In DNA, the CDR3 is TGCGCCAGCAGCTTGGCCTCCGTACAGGGCGGCGAGCAGTACTTC. It is translated as CASSLASVQGGEQYF.

The count of this clone is one. The V and J genes are TRBV18 and TRBJ2-4; D unclear. V gave up 6 bases and J gave up 5 bases, with 11 bases separating them. The CDR3 length is 13 residues. CDR1 and CDR2 from the germline V gene are KGHSH and LQKENI. The CDR3 loop reads CASSTAGENIQYF. CDR3 coding DNA: TGTGCCAGCTCGACGGCTGGCGAAAACATTCAGTACTTC.

The J gene is TRBJ1-4, the V gene TRBV19; 8 bases match TRBD1. The germline CDR1 and CDR2 sequences are LNHDA and SQIVND (reference sequence). V shed 4 bases and J 6 bases; nucleotides not matched to a gene: 4. CDR3 size: 14 residues. In nucleotides, the CDR3 is TGTGCCAGTAGTAATCAGGGGGCGCATGAAAAACTGTTTTTT. This translates into CASSNQGAHEKLFF.

The V call is TRBV5-1, the J call TRBJ2-7; D gene ambiguous. Trimming removed 0 bases at V and 3 bases at J, with 16 bases between. Per germline, CDR1 SGHRS and CDR2 YFSETQ. The CDR3 is 16 amino acids. The CDR3 sequence: CASSLEPGYLGYEQYF. The CDR3 coding sequence is TGCGCCAGCAGCTTGGAACCGGGCTACTTGGGCTACGAGCAGTACTTC.

Concerning this clone: One end of the junction fails to match germline, which may point to a read error. In nucleotides, the CDR3 is TGTGCCAGCAGCTTTCCCCCCCGGGACTCCGAACTCTTC. Its translation is CASSFPPRDSELF. V gene TRBV5-4 combines with J gene TRBJ2-7, with D tentatively TRBD2 (6 bases). In germline, CDR1 is SGHNT, CDR2 YYREEE (reference sequence). The CDR3 runs 13 residues. Filled out from reference TRBV5-4 and TRBJ2-7, the complete variable domain reads ETGVTQSPTHLIKTRGQQVTLRCSSQSGHNTVSWYQQALGQGPQFIFQYYREEENGRGNFPPRFSGLQFPNYSSELNVNALELDDSALYLCASSFPPRDSELFGPGTRLTVT.

CDR3 sequence: CASSLSVGALQETQYF. In DNA, the CDR3 is TGTGCCAGCAGCTTGAGCGTCGGGGCGCTTCAAGAGACCCAGTACTTC. This chain connects TRBV7-9 to TRBJ2-5; D possibly uses TRBD1 or TRBD2 (5 bases each). The germline V gene encodes CDR1 SEHNR and CDR2 FQNEAQ (reference sequence). This CDR3 region has 16 residues. The V end lost 3 bases, the J end lost 2 bases, and 16 bases lay between the germline ends.

The table lists this clone with a few counts. Other DNA sequences from this sample encode an identical CDR3 as well. The V gene is TRBV18, the J gene TRBJ2-1, with 13 positions matching TRBD2. Germline V gene sequence: CDR1 KGHSH, CDR2 LQKENI. This CDR3 is 17 amino acids long. V lost 0 bases and J lost 3; bases outside the gene matches: 2. CDR3 sequence (DNA): TGTGCCAGCTCACCACCGACTAGCGGGAGGAACTACAATGAGCAGTTCTTC. Amino acids: CASSPPTSGRNYNEQFF.

This chain joins TRBV28 and TRBJ2-1; unclear D gene. Per germline, CDR1 MDHEN and CDR2 SYDVKM. The V end was cut by 5 bases, the J end by 12 bases, with 11 bases between. This CDR3 is 11 amino acids long. Here the CDR3 DNA reads TGTGCCAGCAGTCCCCGGGCGCCGCAGTTCTTC. Protein sequence: CASSPRAPQFF.

The chain carries TRBV29-1 and TRBJ2-1; 13 bases map to TRBD2. V lost 6 bases, J lost 7 bases, and 15 bases stayed unmatched. The CDR3 length is 17 residues. Germline lookup yields CDR1 SQVTM and CDR2 ANQGSEA. CDR3 DNA: TGCAGCGTGGCCGGGACTAGCGGGAACCCATGGGGGAATGAGCAGTTCTTC. Protein product: CSVAGTSGNPWGNEQFF.

The V and J genes are TRBV21-1 and TRBJ1-4; the table's D call of TRBD1 was not tested on the DNA. TRBV21-1 is a documented pseudogene. The CDR3 runs to 14 residues. The CDR3 reads CASSQTGTNEKLFF. Here the CDR3 DNA reads TGTGCCAGCAGCCAGACAGGAACTAATGAAAAACTGTTTTTT.

The chain couples TRBV5-1 to TRBJ2-2; 10 nucleotides agree with TRBD2. V shed 4 bases, J shed 3 bases, and the junction held 9 bases outside the gene matches. Germline V lookup: CDR1 SGHRS, CDR2 YFSETQ. The CDR3 sequence is 17 residues long. The CDR3 here is CASSPTLTSGYTGELFF. The CDR3 DNA follows: TGCGCCAGCAGCCCGACGCTGACTAGCGGGTACACCGGGGAGCTGTTTTTT. Filled out from reference TRBV5-1 and TRBJ2-2, the complete variable domain reads KAGVTQTPRYLIKTRGQQVTLSCSPISGHRSVSWYQQTPGQGLQFLFEYFSETQRNKGNFPGRFSGRQFSNSRSEMNVSTLELGDSALYLCASSPTLTSGYTGELFFGEGSRLTVL.

This rearrangement joins TRBV5-1 to TRBJ1-4; D ambiguous. The V gene lost 4 bases and the J gene lost 8 bases, with 15 bases spanning the gap. Germline lookup yields CDR1 SGHRS and CDR2 YFSETQ. This CDR3 spans 14 amino acids. The CDR3 reads CASSPGPPGEKLFF. CDR3 nucleotides: TGCGCCAGCAGCCCCGGACCACCGGGGGAAAAACTGTTTTTT.

The chain combines TRBV7-2 with TRBJ2-1; TRBD2 agrees at 7 bases. CDR1 and CDR2 from the germline V gene are SGHTA and FQGNSA. The CDR3 loop spans 16 amino acids. V shed 1 base, J shed 12 bases, and the junction held 15 bases outside the gene matches. The CDR3 sequence: CASSLDSSGPLGVQFF. The CDR3 DNA is TGTGCCAGCAGCTTAGATTCTAGCGGCCCTCTTGGAGTGCAGTTCTTC.

This chain links TRBV4-3 with TRBJ2-6; D is ambiguous. The length of the CDR3 is 18 residues. From germline, CDR1 is LGHNA and CDR2 YSLEER. V was pared by 2 bases and J by 1 base, with 15 bases between. Here the CDR3 DNA reads TGCGCCAGCAGCCAATTGATAGGCGCCCTTTCTGGGGCCAACGTCCTGACTTTC. Amino acids: CASSQLIGALSGANVLTF.

The chain employs TRBV2 and TRBJ2-6; 7 positions match TRBD1. The CDR3 runs 16 residues. Germline V gene sequence: CDR1 SNHLY, CDR2 FYNNEI. Losses at the gene ends were 6 bases for V and 0 bases for J; bases not matched to a gene: 5. The CDR3 DNA reads as TGTGCCAGCAGAGGGACAGCCCGCTCTGGGGCCAACGTCCTGACTTTC. Its protein product is CASRGTARSGANVLTF.

This sequence joins TRBV28 and TRBJ1-5, with D possibly TRBD1 on 6 matching bases. The germline CDR1 and CDR2 sequences are MDHEN and SYDVKM. This CDR3 comprises 15 residues. Between the trimmed V and J ends, which lost 10 bases and 2 bases, there was a span of 18 bases. The CDR3 bases are TGTGCCACCCGGGGGGGGCAGGGAGGCAATCAGCCCCAGCATTTT. Its translation is CATRGGQGGNQPQHF.

The rearrangement links TRBV7-2 to TRBJ2-2, with 8 bases lining up with TRBD2. This CDR3 comprises 12 residues. Germline-derived CDR1 and CDR2 are SGHTA and FQGNSA. The V and J ends lost 8 bases and 4 bases, in that order; junction bases with no gene match: 0. CDR3 region: CASRGGTGELFF. The CDR3 DNA sequence: TGTGCCAGCCGGGGGGGCACCGGGGAGCTGTTTTTT. Full variable domain (missing parts from reference TRBV7-2 and TRBJ2-2): GAGVSQSPSNKVTEKGKDVELRCDPISGHTALYWYRQSLGQGLEFLIYFQGNSAPDKSGLPSDRFSAERTGGSVSTLTIQRTQQEDSAVYLCASRGGTGELFFGEGSRLTVL.

V and J are TRBV18 and TRBJ2-1; possibly TRBD2 for D (5 bases). Germline V CDR1 and CDR2: KGHSH, LQKENI. This CDR3 spans 13 amino acids. V was clipped by 3 bases and J by 6 bases, with 9 bases between them. The CDR3 reads CASSPGEGNEQFF. CDR3 coding DNA: TGTGCCAGCTCACCGGGTGAGGGCAATGAGCAGTTCTTC.

The V gene is TRBV29-1, the J gene TRBJ2-7; no reliable D call. The germline gives CDR1 SQVTM, CDR2 ANQGSEA. This CDR3 has 14 amino acids. V lost 5 bases, J lost 0 bases, and 14 bases lay in between. CDR3 nucleotide sequence: TGCAGCGTTAAGGTTCAGACAAGCTCCTACGAGCAGTACTTC. This encodes CSVKVQTSSYEQYF.

The rearrangement uses TRBV6-5 and TRBJ2-7; 8 nucleotides agree with TRBD2. Germline V gene data show CDR1 as MNHEY and CDR2 as SVGAGI. With V trimmed by 5 bases and J by 3 bases, 6 bases remained unmatched. This CDR3 is built from 14 residues. Here the CDR3 DNA reads TGTGCCAGCAGTAACGCCGGGAGGGGCTACGAGCAGTACTTC. Translating it yields CASSNAGRGYEQYF.

This clone was seen only once. V gene TRBV27 combines with J gene TRBJ2-1, with TRBD2 matching over 9 bases. Germline-derived CDR1 and CDR2 are MNHEY and SMNVEV (reference sequence). The CDR3 has 17 amino acids. J gave up 7 bases and V 2 bases, and 12 bases lay outside the gene matches. For the CDR3, the DNA is TGTGCCAGCAGTTTAGCTCTAGCTGCGGGGGGGGAGAATGAGCAGTTCTTC. Encoded protein: CASSLALAAGGENEQFF.